This T cell receptor (beta chain) was sequenced during a study of stem cell transplantation in POMP-related autoinflammatory disease. Study-wide context: Through one year post-transplant, neutrophils and platelets were 100% of graft donor origin.

Looked up from germline, CDR1 is KGHSH and CDR2 is LQKENI. The CDR3 totals 12 residues. Trimming took off 6 bases at V and 5 bases at J, with 9 bases between the two ends. Concerning this clone itself: The antigen remains unidentified.

Broader study findings: Across all analyzed T-cell subsets, patients with PRAID tended toward reduced diversity and increased clonality.

Generated by immunoSEQ multiplex PCR, the TCRdb table keeps only in-frame clones and is missing some. Of tens of thousands of clones in the sample, approximately 91% were seen once. The origin of this receptor is a human patient with POMP-related autoinflammation and immune dysregulation (PRAID). T cells may partly derive from the graft donor. The sequenced sample was CD4+ T cells from PBMCs, obtained after stem cell transplantation. The chain recombines TRBV18 with TRBJ2-3; no definite D call. The DNA of the CDR3 is TGTGCCAGCTCCTTGGGGTTAGATACGCAGTATTTT. Encoded protein: CASSLGLDTQYF.